The next 14 T cell receptor beta chains were all read from a single sample in a study of T cell responses to AZD1222 COVID-19 vaccine (TCRdb year 2021). Libraries were built with the immunoSEQ multiplex PCR assay. Imported from immuneACCESS, the table was reduced by TCRdb to in-frame sequences with V and J called. These copies leave out some clones; in studies compared against another copy, an unresolved V gene accounts for under half, and the cause of the remainder is not known. The sample table lists about 120,000 clones, about 92% of them with a count of one. The top ten hold 5% of the sample. Reading the label with the study, this specimen's time point is: about 28 days (+/-7) after the second vaccine dose. This specimen was peripheral blood, taken 28 days after the second AZD1222 dose. The source of these receptors is an adult who received the AZD1222 COVID-19 vaccine.

The J gene is TRBJ1-4, the V gene TRBV20-1; the D gene is possibly TRBD1 (5 bases). Between the trimmed V and J ends, which lost 3 bases and 7 bases, there was a span of 15 bases. Germline CDR1 reads DFQATT; CDR2 reads SNEGSKA (reference sequence). The CDR3 spans 14 residues. CDR3 protein: CSASLPLGGEKLFF. CDR3 bases: TGCAGTGCTAGTTTGCCTCTTGGGGGTGAAAAACTGTTTTTT.

In regard to this clone: One junction end disagrees with the germline gene, perhaps due to a read error. The V and J genes are TRBV20-1 and TRBJ1-2; no reliable D call. The CDR3 spans 10 residues. CDR1 and CDR2 (germline): DFQATT, SNEGSKA (reference sequence). The CDR3 here is CSAVIASVGF. The CDR3 DNA sequence: TGCAGTGCTGTTATTGCTTCGGTGGGGTTC.

This chain uses TRBV12-3 or TRBV12-4 with TRBJ1-5; perhaps TRBD1 as D (5 bases). The CDR3 has 13 amino acids. V lost 2 bases and J lost 9, with 11 bases in between. DNA of the CDR3: TGTGCCAGCAGTTTAAAGGGAAGGGGGCCCCAGCATTTT. It yields the protein CASSLKGRGPQHF.

The chain links TRBV27 to TRBJ2-7, with D possibly being TRBD1 (6 bases). V gave up 8 bases and J gave up 1 base, with 15 bases separating them. CDR1 and CDR2 from the germline V gene are MNHEY and SMNVEV (reference sequence). The CDR3 loop spans 14 amino acids. The CDR3 protein is CASGQYRVSYEQYF. DNA for the CDR3: TGTGCCAGCGGACAATACAGGGTATCCTACGAGCAGTACTTC.

This rearrangement joins TRBV7-8 to TRBJ1-3, with a tentative D call TRBD1 (6 bases). Germline-derived CDR1 and CDR2 are SGHVS and FQNEAQ. Trimming removed 5 bases from V and 4 bases from J, with 18 bases in between. This CDR3 has 16 residues. CDR3: CASSLPTGPSGNTIYF. CDR3 nucleotides: TGTGCCAGCAGCCTCCCAACAGGGCCTTCGGGAAACACCATATATTTT.

The chain combines TRBV6-2 or TRBV6-3 with TRBJ1-4; no clear D gene. V lost 2 bases to trimming and J lost 0 bases, with 10 bases between them. Looked up from germline, CDR1 is MNHEY and CDR2 is SVGEGT. CDR3 length equals 16 residues. Written as DNA, the CDR3 is TGTGCCAGCAGTTACAGCAGGACCGCAACTAATGAAAAACTGTTTTTT. The encoded protein is CASSYSRTATNEKLFF.

The chain is built from TRBV12-2 and TRBJ2-1; the D call in the table, TRBD2, was not verified against the DNA. TRBV12-2 is described as a pseudogene. This CDR3 is built from 18 residues. The CDR3: CASRTGTSGGSSYNEQFF. In nucleotides, the CDR3 is TGTGCAAGTCGCACTGGGACTAGCGGGGGGAGCTCCTACAATGAGCAGTTCTTC.

V and J are TRBV7-2 and TRBJ2-3; a possible D gene is TRBD2 (6 bases). V was pared by 5 bases and J by 6 bases, with 12 bases between. CDR1 is SGHTA and CDR2 is FQGNSA in the germline V gene. This CDR3 has 13 residues. The CDR3 spells CASSPPGVDTQYF. CDR3 nucleotide sequence: TGTGCCAGCAGCCCCCCGGGGGTTGATACGCAGTATTTT.

This chain uses TRBV19 with TRBJ2-5; 8 positions match TRBD2. J was trimmed by 1 base and V by 5 bases; bases with no gene match: 3. CDR1 and CDR2 (germline): LNHDA, SQIVND (reference sequence). The CDR3 runs to 14 residues. The CDR3 loop is CASSPTSGQETQYF. CDR3 nucleotide sequence: TGTGCCAGTAGTCCCACTAGCGGCCAAGAGACCCAGTACTTC.

The rearrangement uses TRBV28 and TRBJ2-5; D might be TRBD1 or TRBD2, each matching 5 bases. The CDR3 contains 15 residues. Germline V gene lookup returns CDR1 MDHEN and CDR2 SYDVKM. V was cut by 8 bases and J by 3 bases, with 19 bases left in between. Here the CDR3 DNA reads TGTGCCAGCTCTGGGCGTGGGGGACGGGAAGAGACCCAGTACTTC. Translation gives CASSGRGGREETQYF.

This rearrangement joins TRBV5-8 to TRBJ1-1; D is perhaps TRBD1 (6 bases). This CDR3 is built from 14 residues. Deletions cut 6 bases from V and 0 bases from J, with 12 bases between. CDR1 and CDR2 (germline): SGHTS, YDEGEE. The CDR3 region has the DNA TGTGCCAGCAAGCTTGGACAGTTGAACACTGAAGCTTTCTTT. Translated: CASKLGQLNTEAFF.

The chain links TRBV9 to TRBJ2-7; D possibly corresponds to TRBD2 (6 bases). Germline V gives CDR1 SGDLS, CDR2 YYNGEE. Trimming took 0 bases from V and 3 from J, leaving 10 bases between them. The CDR3 is made up of 14 amino acids. DNA of the CDR3: TGTGCCAGCAGCGTAGGGGAGGCGCTCTACGAGCAGTACTTC. Translated, it gives CASSVGEALYEQYF.

The chain combines TRBV7-2 with TRBJ2-5, with 14 nucleotides matching TRBD2. This CDR3 contains 18 residues. Germline V gene data show CDR1 as SGHTA and CDR2 as FQGNSA. J gave up 4 bases and V 0 bases, and 7 bases lay outside the gene matches. The CDR3 protein is CASSLAQTSGRARETQYF. CDR3 coding DNA: TGTGCCAGCAGCTTAGCGCAGACTAGCGGGAGGGCCAGAGAGACCCAGTACTTC. Full variable domain (rest looked up from reference TRBV7-2 and TRBJ2-5): GAGVSQSPSNKVTEKGKDVELRCDPISGHTALYWYRQSLGQGLEFLIYFQGNSAPDKSGLPSDRFSAERTGGSVSTLTIQRTQQEDSAVYLCASSLAQTSGRARETQYFGPGTRLLVL.

The gene calls are TRBV7-6 and TRBJ2-1, with 8 nucleotides matching TRBD1. Looked up from germline, CDR1 is SGHVS and CDR2 is FNYEAQ. The length of the CDR3 is 15 residues. After removal of 2 bases from V and 0 bases from J, the junction contained 0 bases not matched to a gene. The CDR3 loop is CASSLTGGSYNEQFF. CDR3 DNA sequence: TGTGCCAGCAGCTTAACAGGGGGCTCCTACAATGAGCAGTTCTTC.